Below, 29 T cell receptor beta chains from the same sample are listed, as sequenced in a study of tumor and adjacent non-tumor tissue in lung cancer. Three rounds of nested PCR, following a modified ARM-PCR protocol, produced the TCRbeta library. A single record per CDR3 protein comes from TCRdb applying MiXCR to the multiplex PCR reads. The sample records about 70,000 distinct CDR3 sequences, around 73% being singletons. The template was RNA from unsorted bulk tissue. The material sequenced was lung tumor tissue. The receptors shown here come from a man aged 55 to 70 with non-small cell lung cancer.

This sequence joins TRBV20-1 and TRBJ2-1; D uncertain. Deletions cut 0 bases from V and 8 bases from J, with 17 bases between. CDR3 length: 15 residues. Germline V gives CDR1 DFQATT, CDR2 SNEGSKA (reference sequence). CDR3 sequence reads: CSARELSKHIDEQFF. CDR3 nucleotide sequence: TGCAGTGCTAGAGAACTAAGTAAGCATATCGATGAGCAGTTCTTC.

This clonotype was recorded once. This chain joins TRBV29-1 and TRBJ2-6, with D possibly TRBD1 on 6 matching bases. Germline-derived CDR1 and CDR2 are SQVTM and ANQGSEA. The CDR3 has 15 amino acids. In DNA form, the CDR3 reads TGCAATGTTGAGTTGGACAGCTCTGGGGCCAACGTCCTGACTTTC. Translated: CNVELDSSGANVLTF.

The chain recombines TRBV4-1 with TRBJ1-2; no firm D call. The CDR3 runs 17 residues. Trimming left V 7 bases short and J 3 bases short, with 24 bases between. Looked up from germline, CDR1 is MGHRA and CDR2 is YSYEKL. The CDR3, as DNA: TGCGCCAGCACATCCTCATCCGGTGGAGGGATGGACTATGGCTACACCTTC. This translates into CASTSSSGGGMDYGYTF.

This clonotype appeared once. The gene calls are TRBV10-1 and TRBJ2-1; 9 bases map to TRBD2. The junction had 6 bases not matched to a gene; V was cut back by 9 bases and J by 0 bases. Germline lookup yields CDR1 WNHNN and CDR2 SYGVQD (reference sequence). The CDR3 is 15 residues long. The CDR3 DNA reads as TGCGCCAGTAATTTTAGCGGGAGCTCCTACAATGAGCAGTTCTTC. This sequence encodes CASNFSGSSYNEQFF.

V gene TRBV29-1 combines with J gene TRBJ2-4; no reliable D call. CDR3 length: 12 amino acids. Looked up from germline, CDR1 is SQVTM and CDR2 is ANQGSEA. CDR3 nucleotide sequence: TGCAGTGTATGGGTATGGGGAAGTATTAAGTACTTC. The encoded protein is CSVWVWGSIKYF. Full variable domain (rest looked up from reference TRBV29-1 and TRBJ2-4): SAVISQKPSRDICQRGTSLTIQCQVDSQVTMMFWYRQQPGQSLTLIATANQGSEATYESGFVIDKFPISRPNLTFSTLTVSNMSPEDSSIYLCSVWVWGSIKYFGAGTRLSVL.

In the case of this clonotype: With a much larger clone just one base away, this may be a read error. The rearrangement links TRBV5-4 to TRBJ2-1; D is undetermined. CDR1 and CDR2 from the germline V gene are SGHNT and YYREEE (reference sequence). The CDR3 runs 13 residues. The CDR3 coding sequence is TGTGCCAACAGCTTGGGGTTAAGGAATGAGCGGTTCTTC. Protein: CANSLGLRNERFF.

The chain is built from TRBV6-5 and TRBJ2-7, with D perhaps matching TRBD2 (5 bases). The CDR3 consists of 12 residues. V lost 5 bases and J lost 3, with 8 bases in between. The V gene's germline CDR1 is MNHEY and CDR2 SVGAGI. CDR3 residues: CASSNGNYEQYF. In DNA, the CDR3 is TGTGCCAGCAGTAACGGGAACTACGAGCAGTACTTC.

Concerning this clonotype itself: One end of the junction fails to match germline, which may point to a read error. The chain recombines TRBV5-8 with TRBJ1-1, with unresolved D. The CDR3 loop spans 13 amino acids. Per germline, CDR1 SGHTS and CDR2 YDEGEE. The CDR3 loop is CASSKIGLTGAFF. CDR3 coding DNA: TGTGCCAGCAGCAAAATAGGGCTTACTGGAGCTTTCTTT.

This clonotype was observed a handful of times. The V call is TRBV29-1, the J call TRBJ2-1; D remains ambiguous. V lost 7 bases, J lost 10 bases, and 11 bases lay in between. Germline CDR1 reads SQVTM; CDR2 reads ANQGSEA. This CDR3 is built from 10 residues. CDR3: CSALDGEQFF. The DNA for the CDR3 is TGCAGCGCCCTTGACGGGGAGCAGTTCTTC.

Only one count was recorded for this clonotype. One base away lies a much larger clone, so this may be a sequencing read error. The chain links TRBV7-9 to TRBJ1-6; 10 bases map to TRBD1. CDR3 size: 14 residues. Germline-derived CDR1 and CDR2 are SEHNR and FQNEAQ (reference sequence). CDR3 sequence reads: CVSSRDRGLSPLHF. The CDR3 coding sequence is TGTGTCAGCAGCAGAGACAGGGGGCTCTCACCCCTCCACTTT.

Concerning this clonotype itself: Here the CDR3 omits its conserved ending phenylalanine or tryptophan, so a read error is the likely source. The genes are TRBV10-3 and TRBJ2-2; D is perhaps TRBD1 (5 bases). Germline assignment: CDR1 ENHRY and CDR2 SYGVKD. The CDR3 is made up of 14 amino acids. Trimming took 9 bases from V and 1 from J, leaving 12 bases between them. The CDR3 DNA follows: TGTGCCATTAGCTCAGGACAGAACACCGGGGAGCTGTTTGTT. Its protein product is CAISSGQNTGELFV.

As regards this clonotype: A junction end diverges from the germline sequence, so it may reflect a read error. V usage is TRBV11-1 and J usage is TRBJ2-1, with D possibly matching TRBD1 (5 bases). Near its end, the DNA agrees better with TRBJ2-7, so the J call may be wrong. The CDR3 extends over 15 amino acids. Germline CDR1 is SGHAT and CDR2 is FQDESV (reference sequence). CDR3 in DNA: TGTACCAGCAGCCCCGCAAGGGTGTTGGACAATGAGCAGTACTTC. Translating it yields CTSSPARVLDNEQYF.

This chain uses TRBV20-1 with TRBJ2-3; D possibly corresponds to TRBD2 (5 bases). Germline lookup yields CDR1 DFQATT and CDR2 SNEGSKA (reference sequence). This CDR3 contains 15 residues. Deletions cut 3 bases from V and 2 bases from J, with 15 bases between. The DNA for the CDR3 is TGCAGTGCTAGGAGTCTAGCAGGAACCACAGATACGCAGTATTTT. Its protein is CSARSLAGTTDTQYF.

This chain uses TRBV29-1 with TRBJ1-4; D is uncertain. This CDR3 is 12 amino acids long. In germline, CDR1 is SQVTM, CDR2 ANQGSEA. Trimming took off 2 bases at V and 16 bases at J, with 17 bases between the two ends. The CDR3 bases are TGCAGCGTTGAAATCGGGAGCGGCGAACCGTTTTTT. The encoded protein is CSVEIGSGEPFF. Using reference TRBV29-1 and TRBJ1-4 for the parts outside the CDR3, the full variable domain is SAVISQKPSRDICQRGTSLTIQCQVDSQVTMMFWYRQQPGQSLTLIATANQGSEATYESGFVIDKFPISRPNLTFSTLTVSNMSPEDSSIYLCSVEIGSGEPFFGSGTQLSVL.

A remark on this clonotype: Relative to the germline gene, one junction end is altered; a read error may explain this. This chain joins TRBV20-1 and TRBJ1-2, with unresolved D. The CDR3 has 16 amino acids. Per germline, CDR1 DFQATT and CDR2 SNEGSKA (reference sequence). Here the CDR3 DNA reads TGTAGTGCTAGAGATCGGGAGACATGGAGAAGCTATGGCTACACCTTC. Encoded protein: CSARDRETWRSYGYTF.

This chain joins TRBV10-2 and TRBJ2-7, with TRBD2 as a possible D gene (6 bases). Germline V gene data show CDR1 as WSHSY and CDR2 as SAAADI. The CDR3 runs 14 residues. The germline V and J ends were trimmed by 3 bases and 7 bases, with 16 bases remaining between them. CDR3 nucleotide sequence: TGCGCCAGCAGTGACGGAGGGAACACATATGAGCAGTACTTC. Its translation is CASSDGGNTYEQYF.

This rearrangement joins TRBV20-1 to TRBJ1-1; D is undetermined. The CDR3 consists of 14 residues. Germline V gives CDR1 DFQATT, CDR2 SNEGSKA (reference sequence). Trimming left V 6 bases short and J 3 bases short, with 17 bases between. CDR3 DNA sequence: TGCAGTGCCGTGTCGAGGTATTGGGACACTGAAGCTTTCTTT. Encoded protein: CSAVSRYWDTEAFF.

In this sample, this clonotype turned up many times. The chain links TRBV20-1 to TRBJ2-3; a possible D gene is TRBD2 (6 bases). V lost 5 bases and J lost 9, with 12 bases in between. This CDR3 spans 11 amino acids. CDR1 is DFQATT, CDR2 SNEGSKA, per germline (reference sequence). This CDR3 reads CSAGGTDTQYF. The CDR3, as DNA: TGCAGTGCTGGCGGGACCGACACGCAGTATTTT.

In regard to this clonotype: Sequence at one end of the junction differs from germline and may be a read error. The chain recombines TRBV20-1 with TRBJ2-3, with TRBD2 matching over 9 bases. CDR1 is DFQATT and CDR2 is SNEGSKA in the germline V gene (reference sequence). This CDR3 is 16 amino acids long. The CDR3 bases are TGCAATGCTAGGTATACGGGACTAGCAGGAGTGGATACGCAGTATTTT. It encodes CNARYTGLAGVDTQYF.

This clonotype appeared a single time. The V gene is TRBV6-5, the J gene TRBJ2-3; D remains unclear. Per the germline V gene, CDR1 is MNHEY and CDR2 is SVGAGI. V was cut by 11 bases and J by 2 bases, with 17 bases left in between. This CDR3 comprises 14 residues. The CDR3 DNA reads as TGTGCCCCCCGACGGATTTCTAACACAGATACGCAGTATTTT. Encoded protein: CAPRRISNTDTQYF.

Details on this clonotype: Relative to the germline gene, one junction end is altered; a read error may explain this. The chain combines TRBV29-1 with TRBJ2-7, with D perhaps TRBD2 (6 bases). CDR3 length equals 15 residues. Germline lookup yields CDR1 SQVTM and CDR2 ANQGSEA. CDR3 DNA sequence: TGCAGCGTTGAAGATTATACTAGCAGGAACTACGAGCGGTACTTC. This sequence encodes CSVEDYTSRNYERYF.

The chain couples TRBV20-1 to TRBJ2-1; 8 bases align to TRBD2. This CDR3 contains 16 residues. V shed 2 bases, J shed 7 bases, and the junction held 13 bases outside the gene matches. CDR1 is DFQATT and CDR2 is SNEGSKA in the germline V gene (reference sequence). This CDR3 is CSARLRAGLVTNEQFF. As DNA, the CDR3 is TGCAGTGCTAGACTTCGGGCGGGACTAGTCACAAATGAGCAGTTCTTC.

This rearrangement joins TRBV28 to TRBJ2-7; D remains unclear. The CDR3 sequence is 14 residues long. Germline V gene sequence: CDR1 MDHEN, CDR2 SYDVKM. V lost 2 bases and J lost 3, with 11 bases in between. This chain's CDR3 is CASSLKSNYYEQYF. CDR3 DNA sequence: TGTGCCAGCAGTTTAAAGTCTAACTACTACGAGCAGTACTTC.

Turning to this clonotype: The junction departs from the called germline gene at one end, perhaps through a read error. This rearrangement joins TRBV29-1 to TRBJ2-4; TRBD2 is a possible D gene (6 bases). The CDR3 is 12 residues long. Looked up from germline, CDR1 is SQVTM and CDR2 is ANQGSEA. CDR3 DNA sequence: TGCAGCGTGGAGACTAGAGGAAACATCCAGTACTTC. It is translated as CSVETRGNIQYF.

The genes are TRBV20-1 and TRBJ2-2; 7 positions agree with TRBD2. J gave up 9 bases and V 6 bases, and 19 bases lay outside the gene matches. Germline values: CDR1 DFQATT, CDR2 SNEGSKA (reference sequence). The CDR3 runs 16 residues. The CDR3 DNA sequence: TGCAGTGCCTGGGGGGAGGGGCGGGGAGAGGGAAGGGAGCTGTTTTTT. It is translated as CSAWGEGRGEGRELFF.

The rearrangement links TRBV12-3 or TRBV12-4 to TRBJ2-1; 7 positions agree with TRBD2. The better agreement between TRBJ2-7 and the DNA end casts doubt on the J call. CDR3 size: 18 residues. The CDR3, as DNA: TGTGCCAGCAGTTTCAGGACTAGTGATCGGAGTTACGGCAATGAGCAGTACTTC. Translating it yields CASSFRTSDRSYGNEQYF.

Concerning this clonotype: Lacking the conserved final phenylalanine or tryptophan, this CDR3 likely reflects a read error. The chain combines TRBV6-2 or TRBV6-3 with TRBJ2-7; perhaps TRBD1 as D (5 bases). The CDR3 runs to 14 residues. Trimming took off 7 bases at V and 7 bases at J, with 20 bases between the two ends. CDR1 and CDR2 from the germline V gene are MNHEY and SVGEGT. CDR3: CASNFDSLRREQYI. The CDR3 nucleotides are TGTGCCAGCAATTTCGACAGTTTGAGAAGGGAGCAGTACATC.

As to this clonotype: Germline and junction disagree at one end, which may indicate a read error. The chain employs TRBV6-6 and TRBJ2-3; the D is unclear. From germline, CDR1 is MNHNY and CDR2 SVGAGI (reference sequence). This CDR3 has 14 amino acids. DNA for the CDR3: TGTACCAGCAGTTCCCCGCTTAAGGTAGATACGCAGTATTTT. As protein: CTSSSPLKVDTQYF.

In its sample, this clonotype was seen a few times. At one of its ends the junction is not consistent with the germline gene, which may arise from a read error. This chain links TRBV20-1 with TRBJ2-7; TRBD2 matches 9 bases. This CDR3 has 12 amino acids. CDR1 and CDR2 (germline): DFQATT, SNEGSKA (reference sequence). CDR3 coding DNA: TGCAATGCTAGCGGGGCCTCCTACGAGCAGCACTTC. Protein product: CNASGASYEQHF.